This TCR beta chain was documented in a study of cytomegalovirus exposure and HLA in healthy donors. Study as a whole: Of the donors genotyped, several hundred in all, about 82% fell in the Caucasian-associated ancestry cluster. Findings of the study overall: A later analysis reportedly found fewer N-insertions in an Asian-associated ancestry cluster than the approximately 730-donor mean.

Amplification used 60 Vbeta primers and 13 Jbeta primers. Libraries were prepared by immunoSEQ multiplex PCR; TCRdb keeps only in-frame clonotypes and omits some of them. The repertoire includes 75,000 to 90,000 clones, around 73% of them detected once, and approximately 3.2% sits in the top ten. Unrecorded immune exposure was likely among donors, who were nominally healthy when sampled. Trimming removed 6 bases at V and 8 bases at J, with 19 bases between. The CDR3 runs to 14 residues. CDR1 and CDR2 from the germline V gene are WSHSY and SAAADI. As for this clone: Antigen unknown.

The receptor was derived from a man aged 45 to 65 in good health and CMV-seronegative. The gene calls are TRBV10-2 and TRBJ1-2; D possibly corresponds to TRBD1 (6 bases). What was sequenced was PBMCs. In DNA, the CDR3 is TGCGCCAGCAGCCCCGCACAGGGACCGGGGGGCTACACCTTC. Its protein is CASSPAQGPGGYTF.